A single TCR beta chain is shown here with its context. Its antigen is still unknown. Repertoires were generated with immunoSEQ multiplex PCR, while TCRdb's copy carries only in-frame clones and drops some. There are about 26,000 clones in the sample; over 60% occur only once, and roughly 21% lies in the top ten. CD4+ T cells from unexposed donors were obtained before the COVID-19 pandemic (2011-2018). Isolation of CD4+ T cells took place after about 9 days in culture. Unexposed-donor CD4+ T cells were probed with SARS-CoV-2 S/N and four cold-coronavirus spikes, cells permitting. Half the medium was replaced with IL-2 medium on days 3 and 7. These data belong to a study of CD4 T cells in relation to SARS-CoV-2 and coronaviruses. Points from the study as a whole: No crossreactivity against non-spike viral proteins was tested here.

The clonotype originates from a human donor in good health. The specimen sequenced was CD4+ T cells from PBMCs, cultured in vitro.

The CDR3 DNA reads as TGTGCCAGCAAGGGGGGTCGGGAGACCCAGTACTTC. The encoded protein is CASKGGRETQYF. The chain joins TRBV2 to TRBJ2-5, with D perhaps given as TRBD1 or TRBD2 (6 bases each). Deletions cut 7 bases from V and 5 bases from J, with 11 bases between. Germline CDR1 and CDR2: SNHLY and FYNNEI. The length of the CDR3 is 12 residues.